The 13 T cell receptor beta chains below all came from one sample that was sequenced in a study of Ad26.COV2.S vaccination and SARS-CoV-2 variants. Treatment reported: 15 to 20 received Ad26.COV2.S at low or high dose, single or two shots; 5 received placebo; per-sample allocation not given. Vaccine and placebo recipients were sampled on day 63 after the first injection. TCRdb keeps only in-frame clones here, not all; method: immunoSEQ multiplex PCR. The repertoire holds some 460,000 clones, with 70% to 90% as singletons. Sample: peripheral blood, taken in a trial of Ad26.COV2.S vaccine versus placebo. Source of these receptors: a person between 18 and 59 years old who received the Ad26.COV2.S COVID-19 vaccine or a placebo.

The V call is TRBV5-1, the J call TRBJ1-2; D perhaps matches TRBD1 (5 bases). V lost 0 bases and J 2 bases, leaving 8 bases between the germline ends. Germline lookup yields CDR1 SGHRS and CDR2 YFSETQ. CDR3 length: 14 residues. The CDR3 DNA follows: TGCGCCAGCAGCTTGGTTTCAGGGAACTATGGCTACACCTTC. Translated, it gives CASSLVSGNYGYTF. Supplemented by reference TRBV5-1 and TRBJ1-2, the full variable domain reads KAGVTQTPRYLIKTRGQQVTLSCSPISGHRSVSWYQQTPGQGLQFLFEYFSETQRNKGNFPGRFSGRQFSNSRSEMNVSTLELGDSALYLCASSLVSGNYGYTFGSGTRLTVV.

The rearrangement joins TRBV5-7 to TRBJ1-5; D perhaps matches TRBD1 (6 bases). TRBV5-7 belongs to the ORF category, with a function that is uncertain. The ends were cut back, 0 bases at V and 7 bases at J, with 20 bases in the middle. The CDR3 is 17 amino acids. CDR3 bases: TGTGCCAGCAGCTTGGCCCGTTTTGGGGGCGTTATCCAGCCCCAGCATTTT. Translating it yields CASSLARFGGVIQPQHF.

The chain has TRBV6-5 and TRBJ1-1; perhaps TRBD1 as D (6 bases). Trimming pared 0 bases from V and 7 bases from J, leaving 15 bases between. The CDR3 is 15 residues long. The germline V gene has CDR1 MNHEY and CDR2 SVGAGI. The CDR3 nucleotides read TGTGCCAGCAGTTACTCGAGGACAGTGAGGGGTGAAGCTTTCTTT. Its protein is CASSYSRTVRGEAFF.

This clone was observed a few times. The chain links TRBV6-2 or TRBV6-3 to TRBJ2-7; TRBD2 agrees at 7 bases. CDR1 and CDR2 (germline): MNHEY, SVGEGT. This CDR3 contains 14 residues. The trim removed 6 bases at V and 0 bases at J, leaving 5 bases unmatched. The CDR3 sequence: CASSPGTNSYEQYF. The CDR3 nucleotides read TGTGCCAGCAGCCCCGGGACTAACTCCTACGAGCAGTACTTC.

The CDR3 region has the DNA TGTGCCAGTAAGGGTTTTCGAGGGCTACAGCGGGGGGACACAGATACGCAGTATTTT. This translates into CASKGFRGLQRGDTDTQYF. The rearrangement joins TRBV19 to TRBJ2-3; 9 nucleotides match TRBD2. This CDR3 spans 19 amino acids. After removal of 7 bases from V and 2 bases from J, the junction contained 19 bases not matched to a gene. Germline V gene sequence: CDR1 LNHDA, CDR2 SQIVND (reference sequence).

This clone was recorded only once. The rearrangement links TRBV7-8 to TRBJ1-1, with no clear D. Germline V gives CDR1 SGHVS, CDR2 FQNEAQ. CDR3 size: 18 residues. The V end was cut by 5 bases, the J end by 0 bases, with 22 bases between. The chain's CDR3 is CASSRVPRALGMNTEAFF. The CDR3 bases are TGTGCCAGCAGCCGAGTTCCGCGGGCCCTGGGGATGAACACTGAAGCTTTCTTT.

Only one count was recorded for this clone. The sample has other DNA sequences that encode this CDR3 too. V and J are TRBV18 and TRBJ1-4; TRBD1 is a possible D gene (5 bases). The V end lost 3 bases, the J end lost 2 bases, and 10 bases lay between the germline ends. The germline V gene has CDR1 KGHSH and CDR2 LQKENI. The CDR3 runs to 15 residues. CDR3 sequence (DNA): TGTGCCAGCTCACCGCAGGGCTTGACTAATGAAAAACTGTTTTTT. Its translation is CASSPQGLTNEKLFF.

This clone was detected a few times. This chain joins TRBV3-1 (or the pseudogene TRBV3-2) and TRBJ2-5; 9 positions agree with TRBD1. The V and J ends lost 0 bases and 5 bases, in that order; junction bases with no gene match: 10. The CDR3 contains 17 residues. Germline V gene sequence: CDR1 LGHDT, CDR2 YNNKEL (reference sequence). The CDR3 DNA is TGTGCCAGCAGCCAAGAATTAAACAGGGGGCGCGGGGAGACCCAGTACTTC. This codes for CASSQELNRGRGETQYF.

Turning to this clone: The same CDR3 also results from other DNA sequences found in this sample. CDR3 sequence reads: CASSDSGGYNEQFF. The CDR3 nucleotides read TGTGCCAGCAGTGACTCGGGAGGGTACAATGAGCAGTTCTTC. The chain recombines TRBV2 with TRBJ2-1, with TRBD2 identical over 8 bases. Germline-derived CDR1 and CDR2 are SNHLY and FYNNEI. This CDR3 comprises 14 residues. With 3 bases clipped from V and 4 bases from J, the junction kept 2 bases outside the gene matches.

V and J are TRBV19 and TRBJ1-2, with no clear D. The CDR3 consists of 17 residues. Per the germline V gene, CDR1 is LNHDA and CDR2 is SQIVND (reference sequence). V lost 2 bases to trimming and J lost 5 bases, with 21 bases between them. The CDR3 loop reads CASSIRSIGPGSYGYTF. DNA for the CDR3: TGTGCCAGTAGTATAAGGTCAATTGGTCCCGGATCTTATGGCTACACCTTC.

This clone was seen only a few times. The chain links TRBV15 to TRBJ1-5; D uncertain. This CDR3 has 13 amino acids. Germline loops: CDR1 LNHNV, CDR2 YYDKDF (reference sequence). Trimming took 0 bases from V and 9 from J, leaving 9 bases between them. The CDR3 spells CATSREPGRPQHF. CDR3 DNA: TGTGCCACCAGCAGAGAACCGGGGAGGCCCCAGCATTTT.

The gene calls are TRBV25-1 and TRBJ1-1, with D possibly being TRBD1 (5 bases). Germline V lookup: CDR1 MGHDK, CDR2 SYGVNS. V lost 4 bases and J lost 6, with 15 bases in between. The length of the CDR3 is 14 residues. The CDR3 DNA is TGTGCCAGCAGTGTGGGGGGGTCCTACGCTGAAGCTTTCTTT. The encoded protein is CASSVGGSYAEAFF. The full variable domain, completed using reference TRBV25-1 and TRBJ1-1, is EADIYQTPRYLVIGTGKKITLECSQTMGHDKMYWYQQDPGMELHLIHYSYGVNSTEKGDLSSESTVSRIRTEHFPLTLESARPSHTSQYLCASSVGGSYAEAFFGQGTRLTVV.

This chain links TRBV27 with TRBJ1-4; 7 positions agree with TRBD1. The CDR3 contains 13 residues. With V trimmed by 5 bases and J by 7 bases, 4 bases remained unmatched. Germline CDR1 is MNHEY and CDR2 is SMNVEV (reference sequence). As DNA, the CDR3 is TGTGCCAGCAGTCCGTGGACAGGTGAAAAACTGTTTTTT. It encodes CASSPWTGEKLFF.